The entry below describes one TCR beta chain. V lost 7 bases and J 13 bases, leaving 14 bases between the germline ends. CDR3 length equals 12 residues. Germline CDR1 and CDR2: MNHEY and SMNVEV (reference sequence). Sequencing used immunoSEQ multiplex PCR; TCRdb keeps in-frame clones, though not all of them. The data show hundreds of thousands of clones, with about 88% seen just once and about 10% held by the top ten. The sample's treatment: some 19 received Ad26.COV2.S at low or high dose, single or two shots; roughly 5 received placebo; per-sample allocation not given. Material that was analyzed had been drawn on day 63 after the first vaccine or placebo injection. The entry originates in a study of Ad26.COV2.S vaccination and SARS-CoV-2 variants.

The receptor was isolated from a person between 18 and 59 years old who received the Ad26.COV2.S COVID-19 vaccine or a placebo. This sample comprised peripheral blood, obtained in a trial of Ad26.COV2.S vaccine versus placebo. The chain carries TRBV27 and TRBJ1-6; maybe TRBD1 (5 bases). This chain's CDR3 is CASNPQGSPLHF. CDR3 DNA: TGTGCCAGCAATCCCCAGGGTAGCCCCCTCCACTTT.